One sample yielded the 9 T cell receptor beta chains listed below, sequenced in a study of cytomegalovirus exposure and HLA in healthy donors (dated by TCRdb to 2017 to 2019). Receptors were amplified or captured by the immunoSEQ multiplex PCR assay. The multiplex PCR relied on a mix of 60 forward primers for TCR Vbeta segments and 13 reverse primers for TCR Jbeta segments. TCRdb took this table from immuneACCESS and kept in-frame rearrangements with V and J called. Such tables lack part of the clones; where checked against another copy, unresolved V genes explain under half of the gap, and the rest is unexplained. For this sample there are about 200,000 clones; more than 80% appear just once. The top ten hold approximately 2.8% of the sample. The sample comprised PBMCs. The receptors shown here come from a man in his thirties or forties in good health and CMV-seronegative.

This chain connects TRBV20-1 to TRBJ1-2, with 7 bases lining up with TRBD1. Trimming at V came to 4 bases and at J to 12 bases, leaving 8 bases not matched to a gene. Germline V gene sequence: CDR1 DFQATT, CDR2 SNEGSKA (reference sequence). CDR3 length: 11 residues. This CDR3 is CSAKAGTANTF. CDR3 sequence (DNA): TGCAGTGCTAAAGCCGGGACAGCTAACACCTTC.

V and J are TRBV5-1 and TRBJ1-1, with 7 bases lining up with TRBD1. The CDR3 has 14 amino acids. Germline V gene sequence: CDR1 SGHRS, CDR2 YFSETQ. Losses at the gene ends were 4 bases for V and 4 bases for J; bases not matched to a gene: 7. The CDR3 DNA reads as TGCGCCAGCAGCCGAGGGGGCAGGGTCACTGAAGCTTTCTTT. This translates into CASSRGGRVTEAFF.

The chain carries TRBV25-1 and TRBJ1-1; no definite D call. V was clipped by 6 bases and J by 1 base, with 12 bases between them. The germline V gene has CDR1 MGHDK and CDR2 SYGVNS. This CDR3 region has 14 residues. The CDR3 coding sequence is TGTGCCAGCAGCTTTGGACGGGGGAACACTGAAGCTTTCTTT. Protein: CASSFGRGNTEAFF.

The gene calls are TRBV6-5 and TRBJ2-1, with TRBD1 matching 8 bases. The junction had 5 bases not matched to a gene; V was cut back by 2 bases and J by 2 bases. The germline V gene has CDR1 MNHEY and CDR2 SVGAGI. The length of the CDR3 is 16 residues. Here the CDR3 DNA reads TGTGCCAGCAGTTACCGAGGACAGGGAGCCTACAATGAGCAGTTCTTC. It is translated as CASSYRGQGAYNEQFF.

This clone has just a few counts. This sequence joins TRBV14 and TRBJ1-1, with 10 positions matching TRBD1. The CDR3 spans 16 residues. Germline trimming cut 3 bases from V and 0 bases from J; bases unmatched to any gene: 4. Germline CDR1 reads SGHDN; CDR2 reads FVKESK. The CDR3: CASSHGQGGMNTEAFF. The CDR3 DNA follows: TGTGCCAGCAGCCATGGACAGGGGGGCATGAACACTGAAGCTTTCTTT.

The J gene is TRBJ2-1, the V gene TRBV7-9; D gene uncertain. Germline assignment: CDR1 SEHNR and CDR2 FQNEAQ (reference sequence). The V and J ends lost 4 bases and 4 bases respectively, with 11 bases between them. This CDR3 has 14 residues. The CDR3 nucleotides are TGTGCCAGCAGCTACCGAACTTCATACAATGAGCAGTTCTTC. Its translation is CASSYRTSYNEQFF.

The chain is built from TRBV5-5 and TRBJ1-4, with TRBD1 matching 11 bases. Germline values: CDR1 SGHKS, CDR2 YYEKEE (reference sequence). V lost 2 bases and J lost 3; bases outside the gene matches: 3. The CDR3 is 16 residues long. The CDR3 region is CASSFPGQGANEKLFF. For the CDR3, the DNA is TGTGCCAGCAGCTTTCCGGGACAGGGGGCTAATGAAAAACTGTTTTTT.

V gene TRBV4-1 combines with J gene TRBJ1-5, with TRBD1 identical over 7 bases. The CDR3 extends over 18 amino acids. In germline, CDR1 is MGHRA, CDR2 YSYEKL. Trimming at V came to 0 bases and at J to 2 bases, leaving 10 bases not matched to a gene. This chain's CDR3 is CASSQDIETGRRNQPQHF. CDR3 coding DNA: TGCGCCAGCAGCCAAGATATCGAGACAGGGAGGCGCAATCAGCCCCAGCATTTT.

The rearrangement joins TRBV14 to TRBJ1-3, with D hard to call. Trimming took 4 bases from V and 2 from J, leaving 9 bases between them. The CDR3 runs to 14 residues. The germline V gene has CDR1 SGHDN and CDR2 FVKESK. DNA for the CDR3: TGTGCCAGCAGCCTCCCGGGGACTGGAAACACCATATATTTT. It yields the protein CASSLPGTGNTIYF.